This TCR beta chain was captured by sequencing in a study of identical twins. The CDR3 extends over 14 amino acids. The V and J ends lost 3 bases and 4 bases respectively, with 9 bases between them. Germline CDR1 and CDR2: LNHDA and SQIVND (reference sequence). Each CDR3 protein gets one entry after TCRdb re-called the 5' RACE reads with MiXCR. The table includes fewer than 900,000 distinct CDR3 sequences, about 20% detected once. These data also formed part of another study, on T cells expressing NK-cell markers. That source reports: The CD3+CD56-NKG2C+ fraction was also led by these clonotypes in a few donors.

The chain uses TRBV19 and TRBJ2-2; no clear D gene. Sequencing was done on a sample of PBMCs. The sequence was obtained from a woman between 18 and 30 years old in good health. The CDR3 reads CASSMPSRTGELFF. The CDR3 bases are TGTGCCAGTAGTATGCCTAGTCGCACCGGGGAGCTGTTTTTT.